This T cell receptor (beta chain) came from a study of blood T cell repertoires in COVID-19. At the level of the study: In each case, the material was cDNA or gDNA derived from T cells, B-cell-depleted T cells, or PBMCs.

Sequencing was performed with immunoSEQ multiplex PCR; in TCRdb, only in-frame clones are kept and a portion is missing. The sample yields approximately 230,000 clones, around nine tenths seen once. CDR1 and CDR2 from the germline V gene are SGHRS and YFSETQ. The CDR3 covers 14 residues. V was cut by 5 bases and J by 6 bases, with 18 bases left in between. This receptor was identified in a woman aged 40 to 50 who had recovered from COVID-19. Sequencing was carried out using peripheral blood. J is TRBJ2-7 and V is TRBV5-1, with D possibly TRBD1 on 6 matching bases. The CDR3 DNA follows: TGCGCCAGCAGTTTACTACAGGGCCTCGGCGAGCAGTACTTC. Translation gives CASSLLQGLGEQYF. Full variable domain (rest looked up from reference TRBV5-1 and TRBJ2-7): KAGVTQTPRYLIKTRGQQVTLSCSPISGHRSVSWYQQTPGQGLQFLFEYFSETQRNKGNFPGRFSGRQFSNSRSEMNVSTLELGDSALYLCASSLLQGLGEQYFGPGTRLTVT.